These 29 T cell receptor beta chains originate from one sample sequenced in a study of T cells in Graves' hyperthyroidism and ophthalmopathy. TCR beta CDR3 region amplification was performed from RNA transcripts. With the HTBI primer set, the TCR CDR3 went through a first round of RT-PCR. TCRdb called the multiplex PCR reads again in MiXCR, with one record for every CDR3 protein. The sample shows roughly 840,000 distinct CDR3 sequences, over 35% of them seen only once. Sequenced: blood. Receptors originate from a man between 18 and 35 years old with Graves' hyperthyroidism.

The CDR3 nucleotides read TGTGCCAGCAGCTCCTCCGGGACAGGGGGCTGGTGGGAGACCCAGTACTTC. Its translation is CASSSSGTGGWWETQYF. The V and J genes are TRBV12-3 or TRBV12-4 and TRBJ2-5; 12 nucleotides align to TRBD1. The CDR3 runs 17 residues. Trimming removed 6 bases from V and 5 bases from J; junction bases left unmatched: 13.

The chain carries TRBV6-5 and TRBJ2-7; 8 nucleotides align to TRBD1. V lost 5 bases and J lost 3; bases outside the gene matches: 6. Per the germline V gene, CDR1 is MNHEY and CDR2 is SVGAGI. The CDR3 has 14 amino acids. The CDR3 nucleotides read TGTGCCAGCAGTGTCGGACAGGGACGCTACGAGCAGTACTTC. This encodes CASSVGQGRYEQYF.

Comment on this clonotype: A clone one base away is much larger, so this may be a read error. The chain carries TRBV7-9 and TRBJ2-7, with 9 bases that match TRBD1. Germline CDR1 and CDR2: SEHNR and FQNEAQ (reference sequence). The CDR3 consists of 16 residues. The chain's CDR3 is CASSLTDRGVPMEQCF. The CDR3 DNA reads TGTGCCAGCAGCTTAACGGACAGGGGAGTCCCTATGGAGCAGTGCTTC.

This clonotype was recorded a few times. The chain couples TRBV11-2 to TRBJ1-4, with D perhaps matching TRBD1 (5 bases). The length of the CDR3 is 16 residues. Germline-derived CDR1 and CDR2 are SGHAT and FQNNGV. V was pared by 5 bases and J by 3 bases, with 16 bases between. CDR3 bases: TGTGCCAGCAGCCCCTCCGACGGGACTCCTAATGAAAAACTGTTTTTT. Its protein product is CASSPSDGTPNEKLFF.

The table lists this clonotype with many counts. The rearrangement uses TRBV12-3 or TRBV12-4 and TRBJ1-6; no clear D gene. CDR3 length: 13 residues. Trimming took off 6 bases at V and 5 bases at J, with 8 bases between the two ends. The CDR3 DNA reads TGTGCCAGCAGACCAACCAATAATTCACCCCTCCACTTT. Its protein product is CASRPTNNSPLHF.

Points on this clonotype: Sequence at one end of the junction differs from germline and may be a read error. The rearrangement joins TRBV6-1 to TRBJ1-1, with unresolved D. The CDR3 is 11 amino acids. Per germline, CDR1 MNHNS and CDR2 SASEGT. The CDR3 coding sequence is TGTACCAGCTCAGTGAACACTGAAGCTTTCTTT. Translated, it gives CTSSVNTEAFF.

The chain combines TRBV29-1 with TRBJ1-2; no firm D call. There are 14 residues in the CDR3. CDR1 and CDR2 from the germline V gene are SQVTM and ANQGSEA. V lost 0 bases and J lost 2, with 10 bases in between. CDR3 in amino acids: CSVEDQNGNYGYTF. CDR3 DNA sequence: TGCAGCGTTGAAGACCAGAACGGGAACTATGGCTACACCTTC. Looking up the rest from reference TRBV29-1 and TRBJ1-2 gives the full variable domain: SAVISQKPSRDICQRGTSLTIQCQVDSQVTMMFWYRQQPGQSLTLIATANQGSEATYESGFVIDKFPISRPNLTFSTLTVSNMSPEDSSIYLCSVEDQNGNYGYTFGSGTRLTVV.

This clonotype was observed at least ten times. The chain carries TRBV10-2 and TRBJ1-3; a possible D gene is TRBD1 (5 bases). Germline V gives CDR1 WSHSY, CDR2 SAAADI. The CDR3 length is 16 residues. V lost 0 bases and J 0 bases, leaving 9 bases between the germline ends. The CDR3 DNA is TGCGCCAGCAGTGAGTCTGGCAGGGCCTCTGGAAACACCATATATTTT. Translating gives CASSESGRASGNTIYF.

The rearrangement joins TRBV7-2 to TRBJ1-6; D call uncertain. The V and J ends lost 1 base and 8 bases respectively, with 12 bases between them. Germline V gene sequence: CDR1 SGHTA, CDR2 FQGNSA. The CDR3 extends over 15 amino acids. CDR3 residues: CASSLEPDRHSPLHF. Here the CDR3 DNA reads TGTGCCAGCAGCTTAGAGCCAGACCGGCATTCACCCCTCCACTTT.

This chain connects TRBV10-3 to TRBJ2-5; 12 positions agree with TRBD2. The CDR3 sequence is 18 residues long. In germline, CDR1 is ENHRY, CDR2 SYGVKD. V was clipped by 6 bases and J by 5 bases; unmatched bases: 16. The CDR3 protein is CAIRPGLAGRKGRETQYF. In DNA, the CDR3 is TGTGCCATCAGACCGGGACTAGCGGGCCGCAAAGGCAGGGAGACCCAGTACTTC.

This clonotype was counted between two and nine times. The chain carries TRBV24-1 and TRBJ2-3, with 9 bases aligning to TRBD2. V was pared by 6 bases and J by 5 bases, with 5 bases of the junction left unmatched. Germline V gives CDR1 KGHDR, CDR2 SFDVKD. The CDR3 extends over 14 amino acids. The CDR3 DNA follows: TGTGCCACCAGTTCCGGACTAGCGATAGATACGCAGTATTTT. This codes for CATSSGLAIDTQYF.

Comment on this clonotype: An end of the junction differs from the germline gene, which may be a read error. The chain combines TRBV25-1 with TRBJ2-5; D could derive from TRBD1 or TRBD2 (5 bases each). This CDR3 comprises 14 residues. Germline CDR1 and CDR2: MGHDK and SYGVNS. As DNA, the CDR3 is TGTGCTAGCAGATCGGGACCCCTGGGGGAGACCCAGTACTTC. It yields the protein CASRSGPLGETQYF.

This clonotype was seen a handful of times. V is TRBV6-5 and J is TRBJ1-5; 9 nucleotides agree with TRBD1. The CDR3 is 13 amino acids. Per the germline V gene, CDR1 is MNHEY and CDR2 is SVGAGI. The V gene end was trimmed by 8 bases and the J gene end by 5 bases; junction bases not matched to a gene: 4. The CDR3 nucleotides read TGTGCCAGCCTGGACAGGGGATATCAGCCCCAGCATTTT. This encodes CASLDRGYQPQHF.

This clonotype was observed many times. The chain couples TRBV20-1 to TRBJ1-5; no reliable D call. Germline V lookup: CDR1 DFQATT, CDR2 SNEGSKA (reference sequence). The CDR3 runs to 15 residues. The V end was cut by 6 bases, the J end by 0 bases, with 15 bases between. Written as DNA, the CDR3 is TGCAGTGCCCCTGCGCAGGCGTATAGCAATCAGCCCCAGCATTTT. As protein: CSAPAQAYSNQPQHF.

The J gene is TRBJ2-5, the V gene TRBV7-6; the D call may be TRBD1 or TRBD2 (6 bases each). Germline CDR1 reads SGHVS; CDR2 reads FNYEAQ. The CDR3 has 15 residues. V lost 3 bases and J 2 bases, leaving 13 bases between the germline ends. The CDR3 loop is CASSFGGTQQETQYF. DNA for the CDR3: TGTGCCAGCAGCTTCGGCGGGACACAACAAGAGACCCAGTACTTC.

This clonotype was observed a single time. The chain is built from TRBV6-5 and TRBJ2-5, with D possibly being TRBD2 (5 bases). Germline-derived CDR1 and CDR2 are MNHEY and SVGAGI. Trimming took off 0 bases at V and 4 bases at J, with 15 bases between the two ends. The CDR3 spans 16 residues. For the CDR3, the DNA is TGTGCCAGCAGTTACTCAGGAGGAGAAAGAGGAGAGACCCAGTACTTC. Translation gives CASSYSGGERGETQYF.

The table lists this clonotype with many counts. J is TRBJ2-7 and V is TRBV25-1, with D possibly TRBD2 on 5 matching bases. Trimming left V 2 bases short and J 3 bases short, with 8 bases between. Germline V lookup: CDR1 MGHDK, CDR2 SYGVNS. The CDR3 sequence is 13 residues long. CDR3 bases: TGTGCCAGCAGTGAACTAGGAGGCTACGAGCAGTACTTC. Its protein is CASSELGGYEQYF.

This clonotype was detected ten times or more. This chain joins TRBV7-9 and TRBJ2-7; the D is unclear. Trimming pared 3 bases from V and 5 bases from J, leaving 11 bases between. The CDR3 sequence is 13 residues long. Germline-derived CDR1 and CDR2 are SEHNR and FQNEAQ (reference sequence). This chain's CDR3 is CASSFPGQNEQYF. DNA for the CDR3: TGTGCCAGCAGCTTCCCGGGTCAGAACGAGCAGTACTTC.

This clonotype was counted many times. The chain combines TRBV10-2 with TRBJ1-1; 9 bases agree with TRBD1. CDR3 length: 13 residues. CDR1 is WSHSY, CDR2 SAAADI, per germline. The V segment lost 8 bases and the J segment 1 base; nucleotides outside the gene matches: 2. The CDR3 DNA follows: TGCGCCAGCGTGGGACAGGGGAACACTGAAGCTTTCTTT. Its protein is CASVGQGNTEAFF.

The chain uses TRBV25-1 and TRBJ1-1, with TRBD1 as a possible D gene (5 bases). Germline loops: CDR1 MGHDK, CDR2 SYGVNS. The V end was cut by 1 base, the J end by 3 bases, with 15 bases between. CDR3 length equals 16 residues. CDR3 nucleotide sequence: TGTGCCAGCAGTGAATTAGTAGGGGTCGGCTACACTGAAGCTTTCTTT. It translates to CASSELVGVGYTEAFF.

This chain links TRBV9 with TRBJ2-5, with 7 bases lining up with TRBD2. Losses at the gene ends were 0 bases for V and 4 bases for J; bases not matched to a gene: 12. CDR3 length: 17 residues. Germline-derived CDR1 and CDR2 are SGDLS and YYNGEE. Here the CDR3 DNA reads TGTGCCAGCAGCGTAGGACACGTATTGCGGGAGAGAGAGACCCAGTACTTC. Amino acid sequence: CASSVGHVLRERETQYF.

Only one count was recorded for this clonotype. The CDR3 protein is CAIRGGAAFF. The CDR3 region has the DNA TGTGCCATCAGAGGGGGGGCAGCTTTCTTT. The V gene is TRBV10-3, the J gene TRBJ1-1; D is possibly TRBD1 (6 bases). V was clipped by 6 bases and J by 10 bases, with 9 bases between them. CDR3 length: 10 residues. Germline V lookup: CDR1 ENHRY, CDR2 SYGVKD.

In this sample, this clonotype turned up many times. The CDR3 coding sequence is TGTGCCACCAGTGATTTCGTCAGGAACGATGAAGCTTTCTTT. Protein sequence: CATSDFVRNDEAFF. The rearrangement joins TRBV24-1 to TRBJ1-1, with D unclear. Per germline, CDR1 KGHDR and CDR2 SFDVKD. This CDR3 comprises 14 residues. The germline V and J ends were trimmed by 1 base and 7 bases, with 12 bases remaining between them.

The rearrangement links TRBV10-3 to TRBJ2-7; D is undetermined. In germline, CDR1 is ENHRY, CDR2 SYGVKD. The ends were cut back, 11 bases at V and 3 bases at J, with 14 bases in the middle. The CDR3 has 12 amino acids. The chain's CDR3 is CAGSFKRYEQYF. The CDR3 DNA follows: TGTGCCGGCAGTTTCAAGCGCTACGAGCAGTACTTC.

This clonotype has a handful of counts. The rearrangement uses TRBV9 and TRBJ1-1, with a tentative D call TRBD1 (6 bases). The germline CDR1 and CDR2 sequences are SGDLS and YYNGEE. CDR3 length equals 15 residues. Trimming cost V 5 bases and J 1 base, with 15 bases left between them. CDR3 DNA sequence: TGTGCCAGCAGTGGTTACCTGGACAGGAACACTGAAGCTTTCTTT. Translating it yields CASSGYLDRNTEAFF. The variable domain in full, with the rest retrieved from reference TRBV9 and TRBJ1-1, is DSGVTQTPKHLITATGQRVTLRCSPRSGDLSVYWYQQSLDQGLQFLIQYYNGEERAKGNILERFSAQQFPDLHSELNLSSLELGDSALYFCASSGYLDRNTEAFFGQGTRLTVV.

This clonotype has just a few counts. This chain uses TRBV12-3 or TRBV12-4 with TRBJ2-7, with D unclear. V dropped 11 bases and J dropped 6 bases, with 14 bases sitting between them. The CDR3 sequence is 11 residues long. CDR3 in amino acids: CAVGSYTEQYF. The CDR3 DNA follows: TGTGCCGTCGGAAGCTACACCGAGCAGTACTTC.

The rearrangement joins TRBV5-4 to TRBJ2-7; possibly TRBD1 for D (6 bases). CDR1 is SGHNT, CDR2 YYREEE, per germline (reference sequence). The CDR3 is made up of 16 amino acids. V lost 4 bases to trimming and J lost 0 bases, with 17 bases between them. CDR3 sequence reads: CASSPLKTGISYEQYF. DNA of the CDR3: TGTGCCAGCAGCCCTCTCAAGACAGGTATCTCCTACGAGCAGTACTTC.

The CDR3 coding sequence is TGTGCCACCAGCCCCGCGAGCGGGTACAATGAGCAGTTCTTC. This gives the protein CATSPASGYNEQFF. The chain carries TRBV15 and TRBJ2-1; D is perhaps TRBD2 (6 bases). The germline gives CDR1 LNHNV, CDR2 YYDKDF (reference sequence). V was clipped by 5 bases and J by 4 bases, with 12 bases between them. The CDR3 has 14 amino acids.

The genes are TRBV27 and TRBJ1-5; no reliable D call. Looked up from germline, CDR1 is MNHEY and CDR2 is SMNVEV (reference sequence). The CDR3 extends over 13 amino acids. Trimming shortened V by 0 bases and J by 11 bases, and 11 bases separated the two germline ends. The chain's CDR3 is CASSLSVGSAQHF. For the CDR3, the DNA is TGTGCCAGCAGTTTATCGGTGGGGTCAGCCCAGCATTTT.